This TCR beta chain was identified during a study of radiation and T cells in renal cell carcinoma. Per the germline V gene, CDR1 is LNHDA and CDR2 is SQIVND (reference sequence). The J segment lost 7 bases and the V segment lost 5 bases, leaving 12 bases of the junction unmatched. There are 16 residues in the CDR3. Libraries were prepared by immunoSEQ multiplex PCR; TCRdb keeps only in-frame clonotypes and omits some of them. The sample yields about 130,000 clones, 81% seen once. Documented time point: blood 2 weeks post-SBRT. Treatment noted: 15 Gy SBRT to primary tumor, nephrectomy 4 weeks later. After SBRT, blood was collected at 2 and 4 weeks, plus baseline.

This material consisted of blood, taken from a patient whose treatment included radiotherapy and nephrectomy. The origin of this receptor is a man in his fifties with renal cell carcinoma. The chain couples TRBV19 to TRBJ1-4; TRBD1 aligns across 8 bases. This CDR3 reads CASSPSWTGLGEKLFF. For the CDR3, the DNA is TGTGCCAGTAGTCCCTCCTGGACAGGGCTTGGTGAAAAACTGTTTTTT.